The present T cell receptor beta chain was sequenced within a study of cytotoxic CD8 clonotypes in ibrutinib-treated CLL. Study overall: There were 11 relapsed/refractory patients and about 15 treatment-naive patients, and approximately 17 were IGHV unmutated. Patients gave response samples after a median about eleven months of treatment, range 6 to 36.

Worth noting for this clone: Its cognate antigen is unknown.

TCRdb's table, derived via immunoSEQ multiplex PCR, lists solely in-frame clones and lacks some. The sample shows several thousand clones, approximately 57% of them seen only once. V dropped 3 bases and J dropped 12 bases, with 27 bases sitting between them. The CDR3 sequence is 17 residues long. From germline, CDR1 is SNHLY and CDR2 FYNNEI. Study-wide findings and caveats: Clonality went up at ibrutinib response and then declined back toward baseline at progression. Different sampling times were used for sustained-remission and progressing patients.

This clonotype was sampled from a human donor with chronic lymphocytic leukemia. The chain employs TRBV2 and TRBJ2-1; D is perhaps TRBD1 (5 bases). The material was PBMCs, obtained before ibrutinib treatment. The CDR3 nucleotides are TGTGCCAGCAGTGACAAGGAAGGGGTTAGGACCCAATTCGGGCAGTTCTTC. Its translation is CASSDKEGVRTQFGQFF.